This TCR beta chain was sequenced in a study of radiotherapy plus CTLA-4 blockade in lung cancer. Some clones are missing from TCRdb's copy, which holds only in-frame ones; the method was immunoSEQ multiplex PCR. The sample includes some 94,000 clones, roughly four fifths seen only once; the top ten take 20% to 30%. The CDR3 runs 15 residues. Germline V lookup: CDR1 ENHRY, CDR2 SYGVKD. V was pared by 2 bases and J by 0 bases, with 5 bases between. V is TRBV10-3 and J is TRBJ2-6, with D possibly matching TRBD1 (5 bases). Sequencing used peripheral blood, obtained from a patient treated with radiotherapy plus ipilimumab. The receptor comes from a human donor with non-small cell lung cancer that progressed on radiotherapy plus ipilimumab. The CDR3 sequence is CAISEGHSGANVLTF. CDR3 DNA sequence: TGTGCCATCAGTGAGGGACACTCTGGGGCCAACGTCCTGACTTTC.